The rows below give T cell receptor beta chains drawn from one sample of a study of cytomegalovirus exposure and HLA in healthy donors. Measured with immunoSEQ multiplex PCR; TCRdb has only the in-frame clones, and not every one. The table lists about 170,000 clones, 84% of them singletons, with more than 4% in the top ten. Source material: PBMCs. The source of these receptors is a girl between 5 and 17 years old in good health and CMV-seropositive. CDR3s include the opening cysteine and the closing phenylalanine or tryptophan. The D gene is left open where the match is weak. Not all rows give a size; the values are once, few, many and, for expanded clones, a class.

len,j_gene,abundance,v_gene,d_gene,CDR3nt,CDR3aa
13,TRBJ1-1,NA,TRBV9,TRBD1,TGTGCCAGCAGCGCGACAGGGACCACTGAAGCTTTCTTT,CASSATGTTEAFF
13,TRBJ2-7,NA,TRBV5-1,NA,TGCGCCAGCACCAATCAGGGGTCGAACGAGCAGTACTTC,CASTNQGSNEQYF
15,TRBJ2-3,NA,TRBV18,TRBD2,TGTGCCAGCTCACAGGGACTAGCGGGTACAGATACGCAGTATTTT,CASSQGLAGTDTQYF
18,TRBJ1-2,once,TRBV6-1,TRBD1,TGTGCCAGCAGTGAAGCGCTTACGGGACAGAGAAAAAACTATGGCTACACCTTC,CASSEALTGQRKNYGYTF
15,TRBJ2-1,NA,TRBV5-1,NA,TGCGCCAGCAGCTTGGACGGGACATACAACAATGAGCAGTTCTTC,CASSLDGTYNNEQFF
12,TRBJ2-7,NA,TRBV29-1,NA,TGCAGCGTTGTGCCAGGGGACTACGAGCAGTACTTC,CSVVPGDYEQYF
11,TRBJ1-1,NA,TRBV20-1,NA,TGCAGCGCGGGGGGGCCCACTGAAGCTTTCTTT,CSAGGPTEAFF
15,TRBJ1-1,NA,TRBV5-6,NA,TGTGCCAGCAGCCAGTTAACAATCAGGAACACTGAAGCTTTCTTC,CASSQLTIRNTEAFF
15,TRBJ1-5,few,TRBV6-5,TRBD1,TGTGCCAGCGGCTCCGGGACAGGGGGCTTTCAGCCCCAGCATTTT,CASGSGTGGFQPQHF
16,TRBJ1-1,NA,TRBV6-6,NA,TGTGCCAGCAGTTACTCGAGAGTTTCGGGGAACACTGAAGCTTTCTTT,CASSYSRVSGNTEAFF
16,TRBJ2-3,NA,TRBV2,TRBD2,TGTGCCAGCAGGCCCGGGGAGGGATCAGTCACAGATACGCAGTATTTT,CASRPGEGSVTDTQYF
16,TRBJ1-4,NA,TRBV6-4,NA,TGTGCCAGCAGTCAAGGACGGGATGGGGCTAATGAAAAACTGTTTTTT,CASSQGRDGANEKLFF
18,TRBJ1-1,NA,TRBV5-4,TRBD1,TGTGCCAGCAGCTTGGGTCCACACACAGGGGGCTCGGGCACTGAAGCTTTCTTT,CASSLGPHTGGSGTEAFF
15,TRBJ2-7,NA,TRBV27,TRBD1,TGTGCCAGCAGTTCCTTTGGGACAGGGAACTACGAGCAGTACTTC,CASSSFGTGNYEQYF
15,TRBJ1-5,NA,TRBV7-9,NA,TGTGCCAGCAGCTCTTCAGATGATAGCAATCAGCCCCAGCATTTT,CASSSSDDSNQPQHF
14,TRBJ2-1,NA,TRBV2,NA,TGTGCCAGCTTTAAACCGCAGGGATTTGGTGAGCAGTTCTTC,CASFKPQGFGEQFF
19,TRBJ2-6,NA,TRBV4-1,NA,TGCGCCAGCAGCCATGCCCCGGGACACATCGACTCTGGGGCCAACGTCCTGACTTTC,CASSHAPGHIDSGANVLTF
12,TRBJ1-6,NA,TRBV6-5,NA,TGTGCCAGCAGATCCGGGGGGACTCCCCTCCACTTT,CASRSGGTPLHF
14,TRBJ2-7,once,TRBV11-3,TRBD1,TGTGCCAGCAGCTCGTGGCAGGGGGTCGACGAGCAGTACTTC,CASSSWQGVDEQYF
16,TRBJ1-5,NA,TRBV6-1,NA,TGTGCCAGCAGTGAAGCGAGGACGGTGGAAGGGAGTTCCCAGCATTTT,CASSEARTVEGSSQHF
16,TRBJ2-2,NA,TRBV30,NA,TGTGCCTGGAGTGTACTGAATTGGTATTACACCGGGGAGCTGTTTTTT,CAWSVLNWYYTGELFF
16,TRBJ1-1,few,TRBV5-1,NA,TGCGCCAGCAGCTTGGACGGCCGCGGGTTGGACACTGAAGCTTTCTTT,CASSLDGRGLDTEAFF
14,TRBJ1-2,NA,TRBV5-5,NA,TGTGCCAGCAGCCTTAGCGGGGGGAACTATGGCTACACCTTC,CASSLSGGNYGYTF
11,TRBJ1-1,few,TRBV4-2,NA,TGTGCCAGCAGCCAAGACGGGATGGCTTTCTTT,CASSQDGMAFF
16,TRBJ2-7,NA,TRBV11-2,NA,TGTGCCAGCAGCTTTTCCCAGGGAATTCTCTCCTACGAGCAGTACTTC,CASSFSQGILSYEQYF
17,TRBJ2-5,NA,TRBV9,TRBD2,TGTGCCAGCAGCGTTTTGGAGCGGGGGACGCTCCGAGAGACCCAGTACTTC,CASSVLERGTLRETQYF
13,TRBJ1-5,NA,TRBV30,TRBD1,TGTGCCTGGAGCGATACAGGGGATCAGCCCCAGCATTTT,CAWSDTGDQPQHF
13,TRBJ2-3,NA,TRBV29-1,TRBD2,TGCAGCGCGGGAGCGGGGGGAACAGATACGCAGTATTTT,CSAGAGGTDTQYF
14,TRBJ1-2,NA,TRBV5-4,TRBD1,TGTGCCAGCAGACCGGGACAGGCGAACTATGGCTACACCTTC,CASRPGQANYGYTF
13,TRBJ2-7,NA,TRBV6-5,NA,TGTGCCAGCAGACCCGGGACAAACTACGAGCAGTACTTC,CASRPGTNYEQYF
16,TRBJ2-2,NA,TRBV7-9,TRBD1,TGTGCCAGCCAAGGATTCCGGGACAGCAACACCGGGGAGCTGTTTTTT,CASQGFRDSNTGELFF
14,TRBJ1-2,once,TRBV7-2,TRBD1,TGTGCCAGCAGCTTAGGGACAGGGCCCTATGGCTACACCTTC,CASSLGTGPYGYTF
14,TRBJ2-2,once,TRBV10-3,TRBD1,TGTGCCATCAACGGACAGGGGGGTGTCGGGGAGCTGTTTTTT,CAINGQGGVGELFF
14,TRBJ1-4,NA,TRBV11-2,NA,TGTGCCAGCAGCAAAACCGGGATTAATGAAAAACTGTTTTTT,CASSKTGINEKLFF
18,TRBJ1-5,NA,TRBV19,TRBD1,TGTGCCAGTAGTCTATGGATACTGGACAGGGAAAGCAATCAGCCCCAGCATTTT,CASSLWILDRESNQPQHF
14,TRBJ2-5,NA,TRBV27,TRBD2,TGTGCCGTTCATAGCGGGGGGGCGGGGGAGACCCAGTACTTC,CAVHSGGAGETQYF
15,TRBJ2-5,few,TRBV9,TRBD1,TGTGCCAGCAGCGTAGAGGGGGCCACCCAAGAGACCCAGTACTTC,CASSVEGATQETQYF
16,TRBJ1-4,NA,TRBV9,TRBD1,TGTGCCAGCACCCAAGGGGGGACAGGAGTTAATGAAAAACTGTTTTTT,CASTQGGTGVNEKLFF
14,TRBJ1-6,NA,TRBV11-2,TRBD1,TGTGCCAGCAGCTCCCGACAGGGGGGATCACCCCTCCACTTT,CASSSRQGGSPLHF
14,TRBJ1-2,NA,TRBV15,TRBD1,TGTGCCACCAGCAGAGAGACAGGGCAATATGGCTACACCTTC,CATSRETGQYGYTF
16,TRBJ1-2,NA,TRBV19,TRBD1,TGTGCCAGTAGTATCGAGAGACAGGGCCCTAACTATGGCTACACCTTC,CASSIERQGPNYGYTF
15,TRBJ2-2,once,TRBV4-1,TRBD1,TGCGCCAGCAGCCCGACAGGGGGGAACACCGGGGAGCTGTTTTTT,CASSPTGGNTGELFF
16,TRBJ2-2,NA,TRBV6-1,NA,TGTGCCAGCAGTGAAGGTGGAGGGCGGGACACCGGGGAGCTGTTTTTT,CASSEGGGRDTGELFF
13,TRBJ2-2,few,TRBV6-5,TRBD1,TGTGCGTCCGGGACAGGGGACACCGGGGAGCTGTTTTTT,CASGTGDTGELFF
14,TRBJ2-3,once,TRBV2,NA,TGTGCCAGCCATATAACGGGAAGCACAGATACGCAGTATTTT,CASHITGSTDTQYF